This passage covers 21 T cell receptor beta chains from one sample sequenced in a study of T-cell reconstitution after alpha-beta-depleted transplantation in children. Preparation of the TCRbeta library involved a method that used unique molecular identifiers. TCRdb re-derived calls from the PCR reads in MiXCR, one entry per CDR3 protein. The table records about 120,000 distinct CDR3 sequences, 10% of them present only once. This specimen was PBMCs, taken before TCRalphabeta/CD19-depleted stem cell transplant. Source of these receptors: a boy aged 2 to 9 with acute lymphoblastic leukemia, due to receive a stem cell transplant.

This clonotype appeared a few times. In DNA form, the CDR3 reads TGTGCCAGCAGCGCCCGGGACAGGGCTCATTATAATTCACCCCTCCACTTT. This gives the protein CASSARDRAHYNSPLHF. V is TRBV9 and J is TRBJ1-6; TRBD1 agrees at 9 bases. Per the germline V gene, CDR1 is SGDLS and CDR2 is YYNGEE. The V segment lost 3 bases and the J segment 4 bases; nucleotides outside the gene matches: 8. The CDR3 covers 17 residues.

V is TRBV20-1 and J is TRBJ2-4; TRBD2 agrees at 7 bases. The V gene's germline CDR1 is DFQATT and CDR2 SNEGSKA (reference sequence). The V and J ends lost 2 bases and 0 bases, in that order; junction bases with no gene match: 10. There are 17 residues in the CDR3. The CDR3 region is CSARLVLAALAKNIQYF. The CDR3 DNA is TGCAGTGCTAGACTTGTGCTAGCGGCACTAGCCAAAAACATTCAGTACTTC.

This clonotype has more than one count but fewer than ten. The chain combines TRBV21-1 with TRBJ2-7; the table's D call of TRBD1 was not tested on the DNA. TRBV21-1 is a listed pseudogene. The CDR3 is made up of 16 amino acids. DNA for the CDR3: TGTGCCAGCAGCAAAGCCGGGGGACCCGATTACGACGAGCAGTACTTC. Translating it yields CASSKAGGPDYDEQYF.

This clonotype was counted only a few times. The chain has TRBV5-1 and TRBJ2-5; D call uncertain. The CDR3 consists of 14 residues. CDR1 and CDR2 from the germline V gene are SGHRS and YFSETQ. The V and J ends lost 0 bases and 2 bases respectively, with 8 bases between them. The CDR3 nucleotides read TGCGCCAGCAGCTTGGGATCGACACAAGAGACCCAGTACTTC. Protein: CASSLGSTQETQYF.

This clonotype came up many times. This chain uses TRBV18 with TRBJ2-5; D may correspond to TRBD1 or TRBD2 (5 bases each). The V gene lost 4 bases and the J gene lost 0 bases, with 9 bases spanning the gap. CDR1 is KGHSH, CDR2 LQKENI, per germline. CDR3 length equals 14 residues. CDR3 amino acids: CASSQGRNQETQYF. The DNA for the CDR3 is TGTGCCAGCTCACAGGGACGGAACCAAGAGACCCAGTACTTC.

This clonotype was counted between two and nine times. This chain links TRBV28 with TRBJ2-5; 10 bases are shared with TRBD2. Germline CDR1 is MDHEN and CDR2 is SYDVKM. With 8 bases clipped from V and 3 bases from J, the junction kept 6 bases outside the gene matches. The CDR3 contains 14 residues. The CDR3 region has the DNA TGTGCCAGCCAGTTGGGACTAGCGAAAGAGACCCAGTACTTC. Translating it yields CASQLGLAKETQYF.

The sample holds many counts of this clonotype. This rearrangement joins TRBV20-1 to TRBJ2-6, with D uncertain. This CDR3 is built from 14 residues. Trimming cost V 1 base and J 0 bases, with 4 bases left between them. Germline V gene lookup returns CDR1 DFQATT and CDR2 SNEGSKA (reference sequence). CDR3 region: CSARGISGANVLTF. The CDR3 DNA reads as TGCAGTGCTAGAGGGATCTCTGGGGCCAACGTCCTGACTTTC.

In this sample, this clonotype turned up many times. This sequence joins TRBV15 and TRBJ2-7, with 12 nucleotides matching TRBD2. Germline assignment: CDR1 LNHNV and CDR2 YYDKDF (reference sequence). This CDR3 contains 18 residues. Trimming at V came to 8 bases and at J to 6 bases, leaving 20 bases not matched to a gene. The CDR3 is CATSDRLAGEWGSGEQYF. The CDR3 DNA is TGTGCCACCTCTGACAGACTAGCGGGAGAGTGGGGCTCTGGCGAGCAGTACTTC.

This clonotype was recorded at least ten times. The V and J genes are TRBV7-3 and TRBJ2-5; D unclear. The CDR3 loop spans 14 amino acids. Germline V lookup: CDR1 SGHTA, CDR2 FQGTGA. V lost 2 bases and J lost 5, with 12 bases in between. The CDR3 coding sequence is TGTGCCAGCAGCTTAGCAGGATCCGGGGAGACCCAGTACTTC. Protein product: CASSLAGSGETQYF.

The rearrangement links TRBV15 to TRBJ2-3; a weak D match, TRBD1 (6 bases). The V gene's germline CDR1 is LNHNV and CDR2 YYDKDF (reference sequence). Trimming shortened V by 0 bases and J by 3 bases, and 10 bases separated the two germline ends. The CDR3 extends over 15 amino acids. CDR3 region: CATSRDPTGTDTQYF. As DNA, the CDR3 is TGTGCCACCAGCAGAGATCCTACAGGGACAGATACGCAGTATTTT.

The chain recombines TRBV7-2 with TRBJ1-5, with D possibly matching TRBD1 (5 bases). The CDR3 runs to 15 residues. Germline V gene sequence: CDR1 SGHTA, CDR2 FQGNSA. Trimming left V 4 bases short and J 6 bases short, with 16 bases between. CDR3 in DNA: TGTGCCAGCAGCTCCGGGGGGACGGGCGCTCAGCCCCAGCATTTT. This encodes CASSSGGTGAQPQHF.

The rearrangement links TRBV5-1 to TRBJ2-2; no clear D gene. The CDR3 has 14 amino acids. V was clipped by 0 bases and J by 7 bases, with 10 bases between them. Looked up from germline, CDR1 is SGHRS and CDR2 is YFSETQ. CDR3 coding DNA: TGCGCCAGCAGCTTGGCCAATGGTGGCGGGGAGCTGTTTTTT. It codes for CASSLANGGGELFF.

The chain employs TRBV20-1 and TRBJ2-6; no definite D call. The germline V gene has CDR1 DFQATT and CDR2 SNEGSKA (reference sequence). CDR3 length: 15 residues. V was pared by 0 bases and J by 1 base, with 7 bases between. The CDR3 DNA reads TGCAGTGCTAGAGAGCGCACGTCTGGGGCCAACGTCCTGACTTTC. It translates to CSARERTSGANVLTF.

This clonotype was seen only a few times. The chain joins TRBV20-1 to TRBJ2-1, with D tentatively TRBD1 (7 bases). The CDR3 extends over 13 amino acids. Germline lookup yields CDR1 DFQATT and CDR2 SNEGSKA (reference sequence). With 4 bases removed from V and 7 bases from J, the gap between germline ends came to 14 bases. CDR3 region: CSATLTGRNEQFF. The CDR3 bases are TGCAGTGCTACCTTGACAGGGAGGAATGAGCAGTTCTTC.

This clonotype has only a few counts. The CDR3 loop is CASTQFSGGSRNSPLHF. The DNA of the CDR3 is TGTGCCAGCACCCAATTCTCAGGGGGCTCTCGAAATTCACCCCTCCACTTT. The J gene is TRBJ1-6, the V gene TRBV12-3 or TRBV12-4, with 8 positions matching TRBD1. The J segment lost 7 bases and the V segment lost 7 bases, leaving 15 bases of the junction unmatched. The CDR3 has 17 amino acids.

This clonotype was detected a few times. V usage is TRBV5-1 and J usage is TRBJ2-3; a possible D gene is TRBD2 (5 bases). Germline-derived CDR1 and CDR2 are SGHRS and YFSETQ. The CDR3 extends over 16 amino acids. The ends were cut back, 5 bases at V and 0 bases at J, with 16 bases in the middle. The CDR3 protein is CASSPETSFSTDTQYF. CDR3 DNA: TGCGCCAGCAGTCCGGAAACTAGTTTTAGCACAGATACGCAGTATTTT.

This clonotype was seen more than once but under ten times. The V call is TRBV20-1, the J call TRBJ1-5; D possibly corresponds to TRBD1 (5 bases). This CDR3 has 14 amino acids. The V and J ends lost 4 bases and 3 bases respectively, with 13 bases between them. CDR1 DFQATT and CDR2 SNEGSKA come from the germline V gene (reference sequence). The CDR3 region is CSANSWGFNQPQHF. Written as DNA, the CDR3 is TGCAGTGCTAATTCTTGGGGGTTCAATCAGCCCCAGCATTTT.

This clonotype has only a few counts. V usage is TRBV20-1 and J usage is TRBJ2-7; 7 positions agree with TRBD2. The germline gives CDR1 DFQATT, CDR2 SNEGSKA (reference sequence). The CDR3 runs 13 residues. The V and J ends lost 6 bases and 1 base, in that order; junction bases with no gene match: 6. This CDR3 reads CSASILASYEQYF. As DNA, the CDR3 is TGCAGTGCCTCTATACTAGCGTCCTACGAGCAGTACTTC.

This clonotype appeared many times. This chain uses TRBV7-2 with TRBJ1-6; perhaps TRBD1 as D (5 bases). Looked up from germline, CDR1 is SGHTA and CDR2 is FQGNSA. CDR3 length: 14 amino acids. V gave up 7 bases and J gave up 9 bases, with 16 bases separating them. The CDR3: CASTPGGRVSPLHF. As DNA, the CDR3 is TGTGCCAGCACCCCCGGGGGTCGGGTTTCACCCCTCCACTTT.

The chain uses TRBV18 and TRBJ2-6; 7 bases agree with TRBD1. This CDR3 has 19 residues. Germline V lookup: CDR1 KGHSH, CDR2 LQKENI. With 6 bases clipped from V and 0 bases from J, the junction kept 14 bases outside the gene matches. Here the CDR3 DNA reads TGTGCCAGCTCTGCGAGGGGGCCCAGCCTTAGCTCTGGGGCCAACGTCCTGACTTTC. It is translated as CASSARGPSLSSGANVLTF. Filled out from reference TRBV18 and TRBJ2-6, the complete variable domain reads NAGVMQNPRHLVRRRGQEARLRCSPMKGHSHVYWYRQLPEEGLKFMVYLQKENIIDESGMPKERFSAEFPKEGPSILRIQQVVRGDSAAYFCASSARGPSLSSGANVLTFGAGSRLTVL.

This clonotype was seen ten or more times. CDR3 sequence reads: CASSGQGSTGELFF. The CDR3, as DNA: TGTGCCAGCAGCGGACAGGGCAGTACCGGGGAGCTGTTTTTT. V usage is TRBV7-2 and J usage is TRBJ2-2; 8 bases map to TRBD1. V shed 5 bases, J shed 5 bases, and the junction held 4 bases outside the gene matches. Looked up from germline, CDR1 is SGHTA and CDR2 is FQGNSA. The CDR3 sequence is 14 residues long.